The clone carrying this T cell receptor beta chain was counted many times. Its antigen is currently unknown. The data originate from a study of spatial heterogeneity in lung cancer. Study results and caveats: Counts of expanded alpha and beta TCRs within tumors tracked the tumor nonsynonymous mutation count.

The time point denotes: sample taken at primary tumor resection. The approximately 78 donors had untreated early-stage non-small cell lung cancer. V lost 6 bases to trimming and J lost 3 bases; unmatched junction nucleotides: 8. CDR3 length equals 14 residues. Germline CDR1 is ENHRY and CDR2 is SYGVKD. TCR cDNA molecules each had a unique molecular identifier. TCRdb used MiXCR to reprocess the 5' RACE reads, holding one entry per CDR3 protein. The sample carries 100,000 to 110,000 distinct CDR3 sequences, roughly 4.5% recorded once. The specimen was lung tumor tissue, collected at surgery. The J gene is TRBJ2-7, the V gene TRBV10-3, with 7 bases identical to TRBD2. The sequence was obtained from a male donor with early-stage non-small cell lung cancer. The CDR3 DNA sequence: TGTGCCATCAGCCCCCAACGGGGGGACTACGAGCAGTACTTC. This translates into CAISPQRGDYEQYF.